This T cell receptor (beta chain) was sequenced during a study of cytomegalovirus exposure and HLA in healthy donors. Germline V lookup: CDR1 SGHKS, CDR2 YYEKEE (reference sequence). With V trimmed by 3 bases and J by 4 bases, 5 bases remained unmatched. The CDR3 length is 16 residues. PCR was performed using 60 Vbeta and 13 Jbeta primers. Sequenced by immunoSEQ multiplex PCR; TCRdb stores in-frame clones only, minus some. This sample has roughly 110,000 clones, with over 60% found just once. Specimen: PBMCs. The receptor was isolated from a man aged 30 to 39 in good health and CMV-seropositive. The rearrangement links TRBV5-5 to TRBJ2-2, with 11 bases identical to TRBD1. In DNA, the CDR3 is TGTGCCAGCAGCTCCCCGGGACAGGGGGTCACCGGGGAGCTGTTTTTT. Its protein is CASSSPGQGVTGELFF.